The T cell receptor beta chain under discussion was sequenced for a study of CD8 T cells in Susac syndrome. Trimming shortened V by 8 bases and J by 4 bases, and 23 bases separated the two germline ends. The CDR3 is 17 amino acids. CDR1 is MNHEY and CDR2 is SMNVEV in the germline V gene (reference sequence). cDNA came from roughly 0.53 to 1 ug RNA primed by random hexamers. TCRdb called the immunoSEQ multiplex PCR reads again in MiXCR, with one record for every CDR3 protein. This sample has about 52,000 distinct CDR3 sequences, with 93% found just once. The chain employs TRBV27 and TRBJ2-2; D tentatively reads TRBD1 or TRBD2 (5 bases each). The clonotype comes from a human donor with multiple sclerosis. The sample taken for sequencing was CD8+ T cells from PBMCs. The chain's CDR3 is CASWFWGPRGGTGELFF. The CDR3 coding sequence is TGTGCCAGCTGGTTTTGGGGCCCTCGGGGCGGCACCGGGGAGCTGTTTTTT.